A single sample is the source of the 30 T cell receptor beta chains below, sequenced in a study of neurological immune-mediated disorders. TCRdb redid the calling of the 5' RACE reads with MiXCR, one entry per CDR3 protein. In the table there are tens of thousands of distinct CDR3 sequences, roughly 2% of which are singletons. Sequenced: PBMCs. Receptors were obtained from a woman aged 40 to 55 with multiple sclerosis.

This clonotype was recorded many times. The V gene is TRBV5-1, the J gene TRBJ1-1; 10 positions agree with TRBD1. Looked up from germline, CDR1 is SGHRS and CDR2 is YFSETQ. V lost 4 bases, J lost 2 bases, and 5 bases stayed unmatched. The CDR3 consists of 15 residues. Here the CDR3 reads CASSQTGGSNTEAFF. In nucleotides, the CDR3 is TGCGCCAGCAGCCAGACAGGGGGCTCCAACACTGAAGCTTTCTTT.

This clonotype was recorded many times. The V call is TRBV5-1, the J call TRBJ2-1; 7 bases agree with TRBD2. The germline gives CDR1 SGHRS, CDR2 YFSETQ. The ends lost 4 bases at V and 6 bases at J; junction bases unmatched: 10. CDR3 length: 15 residues. The CDR3 DNA follows: TGCGCCAGCAGCCCTGCGGGGGAGCAATTCAATGAGCAGTTCTTC. It is translated as CASSPAGEQFNEQFF.

This clonotype was detected ten times or more. This chain joins TRBV7-8 and TRBJ1-1; the D is unclear. The CDR3 consists of 13 residues. CDR1 SGHVS and CDR2 FQNEAQ come from the germline V gene. Trimming took off 1 base at V and 5 bases at J, with 8 bases between the two ends. This CDR3 reads CASSLERATEAFF. The DNA of the CDR3 is TGTGCCAGCAGCTTAGAAAGGGCTACTGAAGCTTTCTTT. Combining the CDR3 with reference TRBV7-8 and TRBJ1-1 gives the whole variable domain GAGVSQSPRYKVAKRGQDVALRCDPISGHVSLFWYQQALGQGPEFLTYFQNEAQLDKSGLPSDRFFAERPEGSVSTLKIQRTQQEDSAVYLCASSLERATEAFFGQGTRLTVV.

This clonotype came up many times. This chain links TRBV20-1 with TRBJ1-4; 7 bases match TRBD1. Trimming cost V 8 bases and J 6 bases; bases outside gene matches: 9. Germline CDR1 and CDR2: DFQATT and SNEGSKA (reference sequence). The CDR3 has 13 amino acids. The CDR3 region is CSTTTGRDEKLFF. The CDR3 DNA is TGCAGTACTACGACAGGGAGAGATGAAAAACTGTTTTTT.

This clonotype was counted ten times or more. V usage is TRBV20-1 and J usage is TRBJ2-3; no clear D. The CDR3 contains 12 residues. Germline lookup yields CDR1 DFQATT and CDR2 SNEGSKA (reference sequence). The germline V and J ends were trimmed by 5 bases and 2 bases, with 8 bases remaining between them. The CDR3 loop reads CSASKDTDTQYF. The CDR3 DNA is TGCAGTGCTTCGAAAGACACAGATACGCAGTATTTT.

In this sample, this clonotype turned up many times. V and J are TRBV5-1 and TRBJ1-2; D is perhaps TRBD1 (5 bases). CDR1 SGHRS and CDR2 YFSETQ come from the germline V gene. The CDR3 loop spans 14 amino acids. Trimming stripped 5 bases from V and 4 bases from J, with 15 bases between. The DNA of the CDR3 is TGCGCCAGCAGTGCGCAGGGATGGAGCTATGGCTACACCTTC. It codes for CASSAQGWSYGYTF.

On this clonotype itself: Germline and junction disagree at one end, which may indicate a read error. The rearrangement uses TRBV20-1 and TRBJ1-6; 7 bases match TRBD1. Per germline, CDR1 DFQATT and CDR2 SNEGSKA (reference sequence). The CDR3 covers 14 residues. The CDR3 here is CSAPGTAYNSHLHF. The CDR3 nucleotides read TGCAGTGCCCCCGGGACAGCATATAATTCACACCTCCACTTT.

This clonotype came up many times. The rearrangement joins TRBV5-6 to TRBJ2-3; TRBD2 might be the D (5 bases). The CDR3 is 13 amino acids. Trimming cost V 10 bases and J 4 bases, with 16 bases left between them. In germline, CDR1 is SGHDT, CDR2 YYEEEE. This chain's CDR3 is CAGGDIASDTQYF. In DNA, the CDR3 is TGTGCCGGAGGTGACATTGCATCAGATACGCAGTATTTT.

This clonotype showed up many times. V usage is TRBV20-1 and J usage is TRBJ2-7; no clear D gene. Trimming removed 1 base from V and 5 bases from J, with 12 bases in between. The CDR3 consists of 13 residues. The V gene's germline CDR1 is DFQATT and CDR2 SNEGSKA (reference sequence). The chain's CDR3 is CSARGFAENEQYF. The CDR3 DNA reads as TGCAGTGCTAGAGGGTTCGCGGAAAACGAGCAGTACTTC.

In this sample, this clonotype turned up many times. This chain links TRBV12-3 or TRBV12-4 with TRBJ1-1; 7 nucleotides line up with TRBD1. The V segment lost 3 bases and the J segment 6 bases; nucleotides outside the gene matches: 10. The CDR3 sequence is 15 residues long. The chain's CDR3 is CASSFPETGRAEAFF. DNA of the CDR3: TGTGCCAGCAGTTTTCCCGAGACAGGGAGGGCTGAAGCTTTCTTT.

This clonotype came up many times. V is TRBV5-1 and J is TRBJ1-2; 7 nucleotides line up with TRBD1. The V gene's germline CDR1 is SGHRS and CDR2 YFSETQ. The CDR3 extends over 13 amino acids. With 2 bases clipped from V and 5 bases from J, the junction kept 3 bases outside the gene matches. CDR3 nucleotide sequence: TGCGCCAGCAGCTTCCCAGGGGGTTATGGCTACACCTTC. It specifies CASSFPGGYGYTF.

This clonotype was counted many times. The gene calls are TRBV12-3 or TRBV12-4 and TRBJ2-3; TRBD1 matches at 8 bases. V lost 9 bases, J lost 2 bases, and 10 bases stayed unmatched. CDR3 length: 15 amino acids. The CDR3 is CASTRGLNPTDTQYF. The CDR3 DNA sequence: TGTGCCAGTACCAGGGGGCTGAATCCCACAGATACGCAGTATTTT.

This clonotype was picked up many times. This chain joins TRBV20-1 and TRBJ1-2; D is unresolved. The CDR3 totals 14 residues. V was cut by 0 bases and J by 0 bases, with 8 bases left in between. Germline lookup yields CDR1 DFQATT and CDR2 SNEGSKA (reference sequence). CDR3 sequence reads: CSARDLQSNYGYTF. The CDR3 DNA follows: TGCAGTGCTAGAGATTTACAGTCTAACTATGGCTACACCTTC.

This clonotype was seen at least ten times. The chain couples TRBV29-1 to TRBJ1-2; tentative D call: TRBD1 (5 bases). Germline loops: CDR1 SQVTM, CDR2 ANQGSEA. This CDR3 is built from 14 residues. The germline V and J ends were trimmed by 0 bases and 4 bases, with 12 bases remaining between them. The CDR3 loop is CSVEDGATLYGYTF. The CDR3 nucleotides read TGCAGCGTTGAAGATGGGGCAACCCTCTATGGCTACACCTTC.

This clonotype has a count of ten or more. The chain carries TRBV7-2 and TRBJ1-3; D is unclear. CDR1 SGHTA and CDR2 FQGNSA come from the germline V gene. V was pared by 5 bases and J by 0 bases, with 17 bases between. This CDR3 is 17 amino acids long. The CDR3 nucleotides are TGTGCCAGCAGCGCTAATACCCTATCTGTCTCTGGAAACACCATATATTTT. Amino acid sequence: CASSANTLSVSGNTIYF.

This clonotype occurred many times. The rearrangement uses TRBV5-1 and TRBJ2-2; no firm D call. The CDR3 loop spans 14 amino acids. The germline V gene has CDR1 SGHRS and CDR2 YFSETQ. With 1 base removed from V and 3 bases from J, the gap between germline ends came to 7 bases. In DNA, the CDR3 is TGCGCCAGCAGCTTGAGCACAGACACCGGGGAGCTGTTTTTT. This encodes CASSLSTDTGELFF. The variable domain in full, with the rest retrieved from reference TRBV5-1 and TRBJ2-2, is KAGVTQTPRYLIKTRGQQVTLSCSPISGHRSVSWYQQTPGQGLQFLFEYFSETQRNKGNFPGRFSGRQFSNSRSEMNVSTLELGDSALYLCASSLSTDTGELFFGEGSRLTVL.

By share of the sample, this clonotype is medium-sized. The V and J genes are TRBV5-1 and TRBJ2-2, with 8 bases lining up with TRBD1. V lost 8 bases, J lost 1 base, and 4 bases stayed unmatched. Germline loops: CDR1 SGHRS, CDR2 YFSETQ. The CDR3 is 14 amino acids. CDR3 bases: TGCGCCAGTTCCGGGACAGGGAACACCGGGGAGCTGTTTTTT. It translates to CASSGTGNTGELFF.

This clonotype has a count of ten or more. The chain recombines TRBV5-1 with TRBJ2-7, with D possibly being TRBD1 (5 bases). Trimming took off 0 bases at V and 3 bases at J, with 7 bases between the two ends. CDR1 is SGHRS, CDR2 YFSETQ, per germline. The CDR3 is 13 amino acids. The CDR3 here is CASSLEGVYEQYF. The CDR3 DNA is TGCGCCAGCAGCTTGGAAGGGGTCTACGAGCAGTACTTC.

This clonotype showed up just a few times. The chain joins TRBV7-9 to TRBJ2-1; TRBD1 matches at 7 bases. The germline CDR1 and CDR2 sequences are SEHNR and FQNEAQ (reference sequence). Trimming took 3 bases from V and 3 from J; bases not matched to a gene: 2. This CDR3 region has 14 residues. The CDR3 DNA reads as TGTGCCAGCAGCTTTCGGGACAGCTACAATGAGCAGTTCTTC. Residues: CASSFRDSYNEQFF.

This clonotype showed up many times. The CDR3 coding sequence is TGCAGCGTTAAAAAGAACACCGGGGAGCTGTTTTTT. Translated, it gives CSVKKNTGELFF. The chain has TRBV29-1 and TRBJ2-2; D gene uncertain. This CDR3 is built from 12 residues. In germline, CDR1 is SQVTM, CDR2 ANQGSEA. Trimming left V 5 bases short and J 1 base short, with 5 bases between.

Ten or more counts support this clonotype. J is TRBJ2-7 and V is TRBV20-1, with D uncertain. This CDR3 comprises 11 residues. The V gene's germline CDR1 is DFQATT and CDR2 SNEGSKA (reference sequence). Between the trimmed V and J ends, which lost 6 bases and 1 base, there was a span of 7 bases. As DNA, the CDR3 is TGCAGTGCAAAGGGTTCCTACGAGCAGTACTTC. Amino acids: CSAKGSYEQYF.

This clonotype was counted only a few times. The chain recombines TRBV24-1 with TRBJ1-1, with D uncertain. The germline CDR1 and CDR2 sequences are KGHDR and SFDVKD. This CDR3 region has 13 residues. Trimming cost V 3 bases and J 1 base, with 5 bases left between them. The CDR3 is CATSDGSNTEAFF. The CDR3 coding sequence is TGTGCCACCAGTGATGGGTCGAACACTGAAGCTTTCTTT.

This clonotype was recorded many times. The chain joins TRBV7-9 to TRBJ2-4, with a weak D call TRBD2 (6 bases). The CDR3 runs 14 residues. Trimming cost V 2 bases and J 6 bases, with 11 bases left between them. Germline CDR1 SEHNR, CDR2 FQNEAQ (reference sequence). The CDR3 loop is CASSLSSGVNIQYF. CDR3 nucleotides: TGTGCCAGCAGCTTATCGTCGGGGGTAAACATTCAGTACTTC. Variable domain in full (rest from reference TRBV7-9 and TRBJ2-4): DTGVSQNPRHKITKRGQNVTFRCDPISEHNRLYWYRQTLGQGPEFLTYFQNEAQLEKSRLLSDRFSAERPKGSFSTLEIQRTEQGDSAMYLCASSLSSGVNIQYFGAGTRLSVL.

This clonotype was counted ten times or more. The chain carries TRBV5-1 and TRBJ1-2, with D tentatively TRBD1 (5 bases). The length of the CDR3 is 14 residues. CDR1 and CDR2 from the germline V gene are SGHRS and YFSETQ. V was pared by 1 base and J by 5 bases, with 12 bases between. CDR3 sequence reads: CASSLTGTTYGYTF. In nucleotides, the CDR3 is TGCGCCAGCAGCTTGACCGGGACCACATATGGCTACACCTTC.

This clonotype was counted at least ten times. This sequence joins TRBV24-1 and TRBJ1-5; D perhaps matches TRBD1 (6 bases). CDR1 is KGHDR and CDR2 is SFDVKD in the germline V gene. The length of the CDR3 is 15 residues. The germline V and J ends were trimmed by 4 bases and 3 bases, with 12 bases remaining between them. Written as DNA, the CDR3 is TGTGCCACCAGTGACCGTACAGGGCCCAATCAGCCCCAGCATTTT. Protein: CATSDRTGPNQPQHF.

This clonotype was picked up many times. V is TRBV20-1 and J is TRBJ2-3; 12 bases line up with TRBD2. Germline CDR1 DFQATT, CDR2 SNEGSKA (reference sequence). V was clipped by 0 bases and J by 2 bases; unmatched bases: 6. The CDR3 sequence is 17 residues long. CDR3 in amino acids: CSARDSGTSGFTDTQYF. DNA for the CDR3: TGCAGTGCTAGAGACTCCGGGACTAGCGGGTTCACAGATACGCAGTATTTT.

This clonotype was observed at least ten times. The chain recombines TRBV20-1 with TRBJ1-3, with D possibly being TRBD1 (5 bases). V was trimmed by 6 bases and J by 3 bases, leaving 12 bases between them. Germline V gene lookup returns CDR1 DFQATT and CDR2 SNEGSKA (reference sequence). The CDR3 has 13 amino acids. CDR3 in amino acids: CSAGDRGGNTIYF. CDR3 sequence (DNA): TGCAGTGCCGGGGACCGAGGTGGAAACACCATATATTTT.

This clonotype has at least ten counts. The chain employs TRBV12-3 or TRBV12-4 and TRBJ1-5; possibly TRBD1 for D (5 bases). The CDR3 contains 13 residues. Trimming left V 1 base short and J 9 bases short, with 10 bases between. DNA of the CDR3: TGTGCCAGCAGTTTAGGAGGGGAGAGGCCCCAGCATTTT. Encoded protein: CASSLGGERPQHF.

The table lists this clonotype with many counts. V gene TRBV5-6 combines with J gene TRBJ1-2; possibly TRBD1 for D (6 bases). Germline V CDR1 and CDR2: SGHDT, YYEEEE. CDR3 size: 17 residues. With 1 base removed from V and 2 bases from J, the gap between germline ends came to 18 bases. CDR3 DNA: TGTGCCAGCAGCTTGAGGGCAGGGGAGCCTAAGAACTATGGCTACACCTTC. Translated: CASSLRAGEPKNYGYTF.

This clonotype was observed at least ten times. The chain employs TRBV18 and TRBJ2-1; D is ambiguous. Germline V lookup: CDR1 KGHSH, CDR2 LQKENI. CDR3 size: 15 residues. V lost 3 bases, J lost 1 base, and 10 bases lay in between. CDR3 coding DNA: TGTGCCAGCTCACCGGTAGGCAGGTCCTACAATGAGCAGTTCTTC. It is translated as CASSPVGRSYNEQFF. The whole variable domain, filled in from reference TRBV18 and TRBJ2-1, reads NAGVMQNPRHLVRRRGQEARLRCSPMKGHSHVYWYRQLPEEGLKFMVYLQKENIIDESGMPKERFSAEFPKEGPSILRIQQVVRGDSAAYFCASSPVGRSYNEQFFGPGTRLTVL.